A single sample gave rise to the 32 T cell receptor beta chains below, sequenced in a study of T cells in Graves' hyperthyroidism and ophthalmopathy. Amplification targeted TCR beta CDR3 regions from RNA transcripts. During a first-round RT-PCR of the TCR CDR3, the HTBI primer set was used. From the multiplex PCR reads, TCRdb called clonotypes with MiXCR, one entry per CDR3 protein. The profile shows about half a million distinct CDR3 sequences, about 20% of them singletons. The specimen was blood. The receptor set was obtained from a man in his forties with Graves' ophthalmopathy.

The CDR3 nucleotides read TGTGCCAGCAGTGCAGGGGGCGCAGGAGAGGGTTCACCCCTCCACTTT. This encodes CASSAGGAGEGSPLHF. The V and J genes are TRBV6-4 and TRBJ1-6; 8 bases line up with TRBD1. Germline loops: CDR1 MRHNA, CDR2 SNTAGT. V was pared by 4 bases and J by 9 bases, with 11 bases of the junction left unmatched. CDR3 length: 16 residues.

This chain links TRBV6-1 with TRBJ1-1; maybe TRBD1 (6 bases). V was trimmed by 0 bases and J by 4 bases, leaving 9 bases between them. The germline V gene has CDR1 MNHNS and CDR2 SASEGT. There are 14 residues in the CDR3. The CDR3: CASSEAIRGTEAFF. Here the CDR3 DNA reads TGTGCCAGCAGTGAAGCGATCAGGGGCACTGAAGCTTTCTTT.

This clonotype was recorded a few times. The rearrangement joins TRBV11-1 to TRBJ2-3; 8 positions agree with TRBD2. The germline CDR1 and CDR2 sequences are SGHAT and FQDESV (reference sequence). The CDR3 has 17 amino acids. V gave up 0 bases and J gave up 7 bases; unmatched junction bases: 12. The CDR3 DNA sequence: TGTGCCAGCAGCTTAGCGGTTACTAGCGGTGGGGCGAATACGCAGTATTTT. The encoded protein is CASSLAVTSGGANTQYF.

This clonotype showed up just a few times. The chain has TRBV12-3 or TRBV12-4 and TRBJ2-5; 7 nucleotides match TRBD2. This CDR3 region has 16 residues. Trimming at V came to 4 bases and at J to 4 bases, leaving 12 bases not matched to a gene. CDR3 sequence reads: CASSSDGGRHRETQYF. DNA of the CDR3: TGTGCCAGCAGTTCTGACGGGGGGAGACACCGAGAGACCCAGTACTTC.

This chain uses TRBV29-1 with TRBJ1-2; 8 positions agree with TRBD1. Germline V lookup: CDR1 SQVTM, CDR2 ANQGSEA. V gave up 6 bases and J gave up 10 bases; unmatched junction bases: 10. The CDR3 contains 12 residues. The CDR3 nucleotides are TGCAGCGTCCGTCAGGGGGCGGGTGACTACACCTTC. This sequence encodes CSVRQGAGDYTF.

The chain carries TRBV3-1 and TRBJ2-2; D remains unclear. The germline CDR1 and CDR2 sequences are LGHDT and YNNKEL (reference sequence). V was cut by 0 bases and J by 7 bases, with 18 bases left in between. The CDR3 spans 17 residues. As DNA, the CDR3 is TGTGCCAGCAGCCAAGATCTGGAGTGGCGGTTGATCGGGGAGCTGTTTTTT. Translation gives CASSQDLEWRLIGELFF.

The chain combines TRBV20-1 with TRBJ2-7, with D maybe TRBD1 (6 bases). CDR1 and CDR2 from the germline V gene are DFQATT and SNEGSKA (reference sequence). V was clipped by 3 bases and J by 0 bases, with 18 bases between them. The length of the CDR3 is 16 residues. The CDR3 here is CSASPPTGQHSYEQYF. The CDR3, as DNA: TGCAGTGCTAGCCCCCCGACGGGACAACACTCCTACGAGCAGTACTTC.

This clonotype was seen more than once but under ten times. This rearrangement joins TRBV28 to TRBJ1-2; TRBD1 matches at 8 bases. The CDR3 loop spans 15 amino acids. Germline trimming cut 7 bases from V and 2 bases from J; bases unmatched to any gene: 9. Germline lookup yields CDR1 MDHEN and CDR2 SYDVKM. This CDR3 is CASTQGQAFNYGYTF. CDR3 sequence (DNA): TGTGCCAGCACCCAGGGACAGGCTTTCAACTATGGCTACACCTTC.

This chain joins TRBV6-1 and TRBJ1-1; tentative D call: TRBD1 (6 bases). The CDR3 contains 14 residues. V dropped 6 bases and J dropped 4 bases, with 15 bases sitting between them. Germline V lookup: CDR1 MNHNS, CDR2 SASEGT. The CDR3 nucleotides are TGTGCCAGCAGCTTAAAGGGGGAGGCCACTGAAGCTTTCTTT. Translated, it gives CASSLKGEATEAFF.

The chain links TRBV2 to TRBJ1-4; tentatively, D is TRBD1 (6 bases). The germline V and J ends were trimmed by 2 bases and 8 bases, with 12 bases remaining between them. Per the germline V gene, CDR1 is SNHLY and CDR2 is FYNNEI. The CDR3 sequence is 14 residues long. The CDR3 region is CASSEPRGEEKLFF. The CDR3, as DNA: TGTGCCAGCAGTGAACCCAGGGGTGAGGAAAAACTGTTTTTT.

This clonotype has at least ten counts. The J gene is TRBJ2-5, the V gene TRBV20-1, with TRBD2 identical over 8 bases. CDR1 is DFQATT and CDR2 is SNEGSKA in the germline V gene (reference sequence). The CDR3 is 15 amino acids. V was pared by 4 bases and J by 1 base, with 8 bases of the junction left unmatched. The CDR3 DNA follows: TGCAGTGCTAAAGAGGGTAGCGGGGTCCAAGAGACCCAGTACTTC. This sequence encodes CSAKEGSGVQETQYF.

V is TRBV20-1 and J is TRBJ1-2; 8 bases match TRBD1. The CDR3 covers 15 residues. V shed 0 bases and J 2 bases; nucleotides not matched to a gene: 5. CDR1 is DFQATT, CDR2 SNEGSKA, per germline (reference sequence). CDR3 loop: CSARDLDRENYGYTF. Here the CDR3 DNA reads TGCAGTGCTAGAGATCTGGACAGGGAAAACTATGGCTACACCTTC.

Ten or more counts support this clonotype. The chain combines TRBV28 with TRBJ1-2; D is unclear. Germline-derived CDR1 and CDR2 are MDHEN and SYDVKM. The V end was cut by 6 bases, the J end by 2 bases, with 13 bases between. The CDR3 has 14 residues. This CDR3 is CASRLMGLNYGYTF. CDR3 bases: TGTGCCAGCAGGCTGATGGGCTTAAACTATGGCTACACCTTC.

The chain has TRBV10-3 and TRBJ1-1, with a tentative D call TRBD1 (5 bases). Germline V gene sequence: CDR1 ENHRY, CDR2 SYGVKD. This CDR3 contains 13 residues. The ends were cut back, 0 bases at V and 4 bases at J, with 6 bases in the middle. This chain's CDR3 is CAISESGGTEAFF. CDR3 DNA sequence: TGTGCCATCAGTGAGTCGGGGGGCACTGAAGCTTTCTTT.

The gene calls are TRBV6-6 and TRBJ2-1; no clear D. The CDR3 is 14 residues long. CDR1 MNHNY and CDR2 SVGAGI come from the germline V gene (reference sequence). V was shortened by 0 bases and J by 4 bases, with 7 bases between the two germline ends. For the CDR3, the DNA is TGTGCCAGCAGTTACTCTGGGCAGTACAATGAGCAGTTCTTC. This sequence encodes CASSYSGQYNEQFF.

This clonotype showed up many times. The genes are TRBV18 and TRBJ2-7; a possible D gene is TRBD1 (5 bases). Germline values: CDR1 KGHSH, CDR2 LQKENI. Trimming took 3 bases from V and 4 from J, leaving 13 bases between them. The CDR3 contains 14 residues. The CDR3 loop reads CASSPQGWGYEQYF. Written as DNA, the CDR3 is TGTGCCAGCTCACCCCAGGGATGGGGTTACGAGCAGTACTTC.

The CDR3 loop reads CASSSPQNIQYF. The CDR3 DNA sequence: TGTGCCAGCAGCTCCCCTCAAAACATTCAGTACTTC. The genes are TRBV7-8 and TRBJ2-4, with D unresolved. This CDR3 region has 12 residues. Germline V lookup: CDR1 SGHVS, CDR2 FQNEAQ. V was pared by 4 bases and J by 5 bases, with 6 bases between.

This clonotype was seen a handful of times. The chain recombines TRBV18 with TRBJ1-1, with 7 bases lining up with TRBD1. Looked up from germline, CDR1 is KGHSH and CDR2 is LQKENI. The CDR3 spans 17 residues. V was pared by 6 bases and J by 3 bases, with 16 bases of the junction left unmatched. Written as DNA, the CDR3 is TGTGCCAGCTCTAACCGGGTTACGACAGGGAGACACACTGAAGCTTTCTTT. This gives the protein CASSNRVTTGRHTEAFF.

A few counts support this clonotype. The V gene is TRBV6-1, the J gene TRBJ2-5; perhaps TRBD2 as D (5 bases). Trimming cost V 6 bases and J 5 bases, with 16 bases left between them. Germline V gene lookup returns CDR1 MNHNS and CDR2 SASEGT. The CDR3 is 14 amino acids. The CDR3 bases are TGTGCCAGCAGCGGAGGTAGGCCCGCGGAGACCCAGTACTTC. Amino acid sequence: CASSGGRPAETQYF.

Concerning this clonotype: This may be a read error, as it is one base from a much larger clone. The genes are TRBV7-8 and TRBJ2-1, with 10 nucleotides matching TRBD2. V was pared by 2 bases and J by 9 bases, with 7 bases of the junction left unmatched. Germline V gives CDR1 SGHVS, CDR2 FQNEAQ. The CDR3 totals 15 residues. The CDR3 DNA sequence: TGTGCCAGCAGCTTATTTGCTAGCGGGAGCACTGAGCAGTTCTTC. The encoded protein is CASSLFASGSTEQFF. The entire variable domain, with the rest obtained from reference TRBV7-8 and TRBJ2-1, is as follows: GAGVSQSPRYKVAKRGQDVALRCDPISGHVSLFWYQQALGQGPEFLTYFQNEAQLDKSGLPSDRFFAERPEGSVSTLKIQRTQQEDSAVYLCASSLFASGSTEQFFGPGTRLTVL.

There are a few counts of this clonotype. This chain joins TRBV29-1 and TRBJ1-2; D remains ambiguous. Germline CDR1 and CDR2: SQVTM and ANQGSEA. With 1 base removed from V and 8 bases from J, the gap between germline ends came to 14 bases. CDR3 size: 13 residues. The CDR3 reads CSVEVSPSGGYTF. The DNA of the CDR3 is TGCAGCGTTGAAGTGAGTCCTTCGGGCGGCTACACCTTC.

This clonotype was recorded many times. The chain carries TRBV5-1 and TRBJ2-4; D is ambiguous. Trimming shortened V by 0 bases and J by 1 base, and 2 bases separated the two germline ends. The CDR3 has 13 residues. Germline assignment: CDR1 SGHRS and CDR2 YFSETQ. CDR3 residues: CASSLDAKNIQYF. CDR3 DNA: TGCGCCAGCAGCTTGGATGCCAAAAACATTCAGTACTTC.

This clonotype was seen only once. The chain has TRBV6-5 and TRBJ2-7; TRBD2 agrees at 8 bases. This CDR3 region has 15 residues. V lost 3 bases to trimming and J lost 3 bases; unmatched junction nucleotides: 7. CDR1 is MNHEY, CDR2 SVGAGI, per germline. In nucleotides, the CDR3 is TGTGCCAGCAGTTATTCCCGAAGCGGGAGCTACGAGCAGTACTTC. This codes for CASSYSRSGSYEQYF.

In its sample, this clonotype was seen many times. J is TRBJ2-1 and V is TRBV20-1; D may be TRBD1 (5 bases). The CDR3 is 14 amino acids. In germline, CDR1 is DFQATT, CDR2 SNEGSKA (reference sequence). Deletions cut 3 bases from V and 7 bases from J, with 16 bases between. CDR3 DNA: TGCAGTGCTAGCTCGGGCCACCCAGGGAATGAGCAGTTCTTC. The encoded protein is CSASSGHPGNEQFF.

This clonotype was observed at least ten times. The V gene is TRBV7-2, the J gene TRBJ2-7; D may correspond to TRBD1 or TRBD2 (6 bases each). V gave up 4 bases and J gave up 9 bases, with 19 bases separating them. Germline V lookup: CDR1 SGHTA, CDR2 FQGNSA. CDR3 size: 14 residues. The CDR3 bases are TGTGCCAGCAGCTCAGTGGGGGGCCCTCACGGGCAGTACTTC. The encoded protein is CASSSVGGPHGQYF. The full variable domain, in which reference TRBV7-2 and TRBJ2-7 provide the parts outside the CDR3, is GAGVSQSPSNKVTEKGKDVELRCDPISGHTALYWYRQSLGQGLEFLIYFQGNSAPDKSGLPSDRFSAERTGGSVSTLTIQRTQQEDSAVYLCASSSVGGPHGQYFGPGTRLTVT.

This clonotype was observed at least ten times. V usage is TRBV18 and J usage is TRBJ1-2; no definite D call. V shed 4 bases and J shed 3 bases, with 15 bases lying between them. The CDR3 is made up of 15 amino acids. Looked up from germline, CDR1 is KGHSH and CDR2 is LQKENI. The CDR3 DNA reads as TGTGCCAGCTCACTAGGACCCGAAAAGGACTATGGCTACACCTTC. Protein product: CASSLGPEKDYGYTF.

The genes are TRBV7-9 and TRBJ2-7; 7 bases align to TRBD2. Germline assignment: CDR1 SEHNR and CDR2 FQNEAQ (reference sequence). CDR3 length: 15 residues. Losses at the gene ends were 1 base for V and 0 bases for J; bases not matched to a gene: 3. CDR3 coding DNA: TGTGCCAGCAGCTTAGGTGTAGCGGGCTCCTACGAGCAGTACTTC. Residues: CASSLGVAGSYEQYF. Looking up the rest from reference TRBV7-9 and TRBJ2-7 gives the full variable domain: DTGVSQNPRHKITKRGQNVTFRCDPISEHNRLYWYRQTLGQGPEFLTYFQNEAQLEKSRLLSDRFSAERPKGSFSTLEIQRTEQGDSAMYLCASSLGVAGSYEQYFGPGTRLTVT.

The J gene is TRBJ2-3, the V gene TRBV5-1; 9 nucleotides line up with TRBD2. V was clipped by 0 bases and J by 6 bases; unmatched bases: 8. Looked up from germline, CDR1 is SGHRS and CDR2 is YFSETQ. CDR3 size: 16 residues. CDR3 DNA: TGCGCCAGCAGCTTGGGTACTAGCGGGTTGAGGGATACGCAGTATTTT. Protein: CASSLGTSGLRDTQYF.

For this clonotype: This may come from a read error, since a much larger clone is one base off. This chain uses TRBV27 with TRBJ1-1; D not certain. The CDR3 spans 14 residues. The germline gives CDR1 MNHEY, CDR2 SMNVEV (reference sequence). CDR3 amino acids: CVSSPPRQNTEAFF. CDR3 nucleotides: TGTGTCAGCAGCCCCCCCAGACAGAACACTGAAGCTTTCTTT.

This sequence joins TRBV5-1 and TRBJ2-7; tentatively, D is TRBD1 (7 bases). The length of the CDR3 is 14 residues. In germline, CDR1 is SGHRS, CDR2 YFSETQ. Trimming removed 5 bases from V and 6 bases from J, with 18 bases in between. The CDR3 nucleotides are TGCGCCAGCAGTTTCCGGGTTCAGGGGGGCGAGCAGTACTTC. Translation: CASSFRVQGGEQYF. Full variable domain (missing parts from reference TRBV5-1 and TRBJ2-7): KAGVTQTPRYLIKTRGQQVTLSCSPISGHRSVSWYQQTPGQGLQFLFEYFSETQRNKGNFPGRFSGRQFSNSRSEMNVSTLELGDSALYLCASSFRVQGGEQYFGPGTRLTVT.

In regard to this clonotype: The CDR3 end shows no conserved phenylalanine or tryptophan, and so a read error is likely. The J gene is TRBJ2-2, the V gene TRBV12-3 or TRBV12-4; TRBD2 matches 10 bases. The CDR3 loop spans 16 amino acids. Here the CDR3 reads CASSLDLAGETGELFL. As DNA, the CDR3 is TGCGCCAGCAGTTTAGACCTAGCGGGAGAGACCGGGGAGCTGTTTCTT.

V and J are TRBV9 and TRBJ1-4, with 7 bases identical to TRBD1. The CDR3 spans 14 residues. Germline CDR1 SGDLS, CDR2 YYNGEE. Unmatched junction bases numbered 4, after V lost 1 base and J lost 7 bases. The CDR3 DNA follows: TGTGCCAGCAGCGTAAGACAGGGACCTGAAAAACTGTTTTTT. This sequence encodes CASSVRQGPEKLFF.